Listed below are T cell receptor beta chains from one sample, sequenced in a study of identical twins. MiXCR, run by TCRdb on the 5' RACE reads, gives a single entry per CDR3 protein. The table includes around 100,000 distinct CDR3 sequences, 5.9% detected once. Sequencing used memory T cells sorted from blood. These receptors were collected from a woman aged 45-60 years in good health. Each CDR3 is given with its conserved first and last residue. D genes are given only for firm matches. Clone size is shown for a subset of rows, as once, few, many or a class of expanded clone.

>TRBV7-3|TRBD2|TRBJ2-1|many
CASSPVPLAGGPSYNEQFF
TGTGCCAGCAGCCCAGTCCCACTAGCGGGAGGGCCCTCCTACAATGAGCAGTTCTTC
>TRBV24-1|TRBD1|TRBJ1-4|many
CATSDTGQGLEKLFF
TGTGCCACCAGTGACACGGGACAGGGTCTAGAAAAACTGTTTTTT
>TRBV14|NA|TRBJ1-1|many
CASSQGAALNTEAFF
TGTGCCAGCAGCCAAGGAGCAGCGTTGAACACTGAAGCTTTCTTT
>TRBV5-1|NA|TRBJ2-2|many
CASSSGSREAGELFF
TGCGCCAGCAGCTCAGGAAGTAGAGAAGCCGGGGAGCTGTTTTTT
>TRBV5-1|NA|TRBJ2-5|many
CASSSQGGETQYF
TGCGCCAGCAGCTCACAGGGAGGAGAGACCCAGTACTTC
>TRBV19|NA|TRBJ2-4|many
CASMQVGDKNIQYF
TGTGCCAGCATGCAAGTCGGAGATAAAAACATTCAGTACTTC
>TRBV27|NA|TRBJ1-6|many
CASSLTSSYNSPLHF
TGTGCCAGCAGTCTGACAAGCTCCTATAATTCACCCCTCCACTTT
>TRBV6-2/TRBV6-3|TRBD2|TRBJ2-3|many
CASSSLGSGRATDTQYF
TGTGCCAGCAGTTCCCTAGGTAGCGGGAGAGCCACTGATACGCAGTATTTT
>TRBV5-1|TRBD1|TRBJ2-3|many
CASSFPGGDSFTDTQYF
TGCGCCAGCAGCTTTCCCGGTGGGGACAGCTTCACAGATACGCAGTATTTT
>TRBV5-1|NA|TRBJ1-2|few
CASRRGATANYGYTF
TGCGCCAGCAGAAGGGGGGCGACAGCCAACTATGGCTACACCTTC
>TRBV19|NA|TRBJ1-5|few
CASTLSSGAGGNQPQHF
TGTGCCAGTACCTTATCCTCAGGGGCGGGAGGCAATCAGCCCCAGCATTTT
>TRBV14|TRBD2|TRBJ2-3|NA
CASSSLGGSSDTQYF
TGTGCCAGCAGCAGTCTCGGCGGGAGCTCAGATACGCAGTATTTT
>TRBV12-3/TRBV12-4|TRBD1|TRBJ1-4|many
CASRRQGLGEKLFF
TGTGCCAGCAGGCGACAGGGGCTAGGTGAAAAACTGTTTTTT
>TRBV7-9|NA|TRBJ2-1|many
CASSLFLSSYNEQFF
TGTGCCAGCAGCTTATTTCTGAGCTCCTACAATGAGCAGTTCTTC
>TRBV12-3/TRBV12-4|TRBD1|TRBJ1-2|many
CASSGRGSYGYTF
TGTGCCAGCAGCGGCAGGGGGAGCTATGGCTACACCTTC
>TRBV20-1|TRBD2|TRBJ2-7|NA
CSAKLAGAVFEQYF
TGCAGTGCCAAACTAGCGGGAGCTGTATTCGAGCAGTACTTC
>TRBV3-1|NA|TRBJ2-7|few
CASSQDRYAEQYF
TGTGCCAGCAGCCAAGACAGGTACGCGGAGCAGTACTTC
>TRBV10-3|NA|TRBJ1-2|NA
CATAGEGEYGYTF
TGTGCCACTGCGGGAGAGGGGGAGTATGGCTACACCTTC
>TRBV5-1|TRBD1|TRBJ2-5|few
CASSLEWRSAGGDQETQYF
TGCGCCAGCAGCTTGGAGTGGCGTTCGGCAGGGGGCGACCAAGAGACCCAGTACTTC
>TRBV27|NA|TRBJ1-5|NA
CASSLEGESNQPQHF
TGTGCCAGCAGTTTAGAGGGGGAAAGCAATCAGCCCCAGCATTTT
>TRBV20-1|NA|TRBJ2-4|few
CSARMTTKNIQYF
TGCAGTGCTAGAATGACTACCAAAAACATTCAGTACTTC
>TRBV12-3/TRBV12-4|NA|TRBJ2-5|many
CASRIAAGETQYF
TGTGCCAGCAGAATAGCTGCTGGTGAGACCCAGTACTTC
>TRBV12-3/TRBV12-4|TRBD1|TRBJ2-7|few
CASSWNRGQEQYF
TGTGCCAGCAGTTGGAACAGGGGGCAGGAGCAGTACTTC
>TRBV3-1|TRBD2|TRBJ2-4|NA
CASSQVSLAGLKNIQYF
TGTGCCAGCAGCCAAGTCTCTCTAGCGGGGCTCAAAAACATTCAGTACTTC
>TRBV19|NA|TRBJ2-1|many
CASSMIETPGVQFF
TGTGCCAGTAGTATGATCGAGACCCCCGGAGTTCAGTTCTTC
>TRBV19|TRBD1|TRBJ2-2|many
CASSGTGNTGELFF
TGTGCCAGTAGTGGGACAGGGAACACCGGGGAGCTGTTTTTT
>TRBV20-1|TRBD2|TRBJ2-1|many
CSALAGGPMNEQFF
TGCAGTGCTCTGGCGGGAGGGCCAATGAATGAGCAGTTCTTC
>TRBV30|TRBD1|TRBJ2-2|many
CAWSVLVRGSTGELFF
TGTGCCTGGAGTGTACTGGTCAGGGGGAGTACCGGGGAGCTGTTTTTT
>TRBV11-2|TRBD1|TRBJ1-2|NA
CASSYHRGDPNYGYTF
TGTGCCAGCAGCTACCACAGGGGCGATCCCAACTATGGCTACACCTTC
>TRBV2|NA|TRBJ1-2|NA
CASSDRRNYGYTF
TGTGCCAGCAGCGACAGAAGAAACTATGGCTACACCTTC
>TRBV20-1|NA|TRBJ1-3|many
CSARTTGNTIYF
TGCAGTGCTCGGACAACTGGAAACACCATATATTTT
>TRBV24-1|TRBD1|TRBJ1-5|many
CATSDWDSSQHF
TGTGCCACCAGTGATTGGGACAGTTCCCAGCATTTT
>TRBV30|TRBD2|TRBJ2-5|NA
CAWTYLAGVQETQYF
TGTGCCTGGACTTACCTAGCGGGAGTTCAAGAGACCCAGTACTTC
>TRBV20-1|NA|TRBJ2-5|few
CSAIGQQHQQETQYF
TGCAGTGCTATTGGACAGCAACACCAGCAAGAGACCCAGTACTTC
>TRBV5-1|NA|TRBJ1-1|many
CASSLGVTANTEAFF
TGCGCCAGCAGCTTGGGGGTGACAGCGAACACTGAAGCTTTCTTT
>TRBV20-1|TRBD2|TRBJ2-1|NA
CSARESGRAWNEQFF
TGCAGTGCTAGAGAGAGCGGGAGGGCATGGAATGAGCAGTTCTTC
>TRBV20-1|TRBD2|TRBJ2-1|NA
CSAAHLLAGETNEQFF
TGCAGTGCTGCACACTTACTAGCGGGAGAGACCAATGAGCAGTTCTTC
>TRBV29-1|NA|TRBJ1-1|few
CSVLTGVNTEAFF
TGCAGCGTTTTGACGGGGGTAAACACTGAAGCTTTCTTT
>TRBV14|NA|TRBJ2-6|many
CASSHSGRVGSGANVLTF
TGTGCCAGCAGCCATAGCGGACGGGTGGGCTCTGGGGCCAACGTCCTGACTTTC
>TRBV5-4|NA|TRBJ1-1|few
CASSPDEPGAVFF
TGTGCCAGCAGCCCTGACGAACCGGGCGCCGTTTTCTTT
>TRBV11-2|NA|TRBJ2-2|many
CASSLATGELFF
TGTGCCAGCAGTCTAGCGACCGGGGAGCTGTTTTTT
>TRBV6-1|NA|TRBJ1-1|few
CASSEAVEAFF
TGTGCCAGCAGTGAAGCGGTTGAAGCTTTCTTT
>TRBV12-3/TRBV12-4|TRBD1|TRBJ2-5|many
CASAQGVSYQETQYF
TGTGCCAGCGCACAGGGGGTATCGTACCAAGAGACCCAGTACTTC
>TRBV12-3/TRBV12-4|NA|TRBJ1-2|many
CASSKPGVNTF
TGTGCCAGCAGTAAACCGGGGGTGAACACCTTC
>TRBV9|NA|TRBJ2-2|once
CASSSSQRAGSGELFF
TGTGCCAGCAGCTCGAGCCAGCGGGCGGGTTCCGGGGAGCTGTTTTTT